This T cell receptor beta chain was sequenced for a study of blood T cell repertoires in COVID-19. Study-level background: Some COVID-19 samples were acute and others convalescent; all came from the United States, Italy and Spain.

CDR1 is LNHDA, CDR2 SQIVND, per germline (reference sequence). The CDR3 runs to 16 residues. Germline trimming cut 5 bases from V and 2 bases from J; bases unmatched to any gene: 10. How the authors handled the data: Reference gene primers were amplified, and this amplification served to estimate nucleated cell counts. The assay was immunoSEQ multiplex PCR, and TCRdb's table has in-frame clones only and misses some. That table is the source of V, J and clone size, and D and trimming were worked out from the DNA. The table includes 100,000 to 120,000 clones, over 60% detected once. Sequencing used peripheral blood. The source is a woman at least 80 years old with acute or convalescent COVID-19. The rearrangement links TRBV19 to TRBJ2-7; 9 bases match TRBD2. CDR3 sequence: CASSGSASGVTYEQYF. CDR3 sequence (DNA): TGTGCCAGTAGTGGCTCGGCTAGCGGGGTTACCTACGAGCAGTACTTC.